This TCR beta chain was retrieved from a study of blood T cell repertoires in COVID-19. In the authors' methods: Amplifying reference gene primers gave estimates of nucleated cell counts. Profiling relied on immunoSEQ multiplex PCR, and the TCRdb table lists in-frame clones only, not all of them. V and J calls and clone size are as listed in that table; D and trimming were resolved from the DNA. The sample yields about 220,000 clones, over 65% seen once. This CDR3 region has 15 residues. The J segment lost 3 bases and the V segment lost 3 bases, leaving 4 bases of the junction unmatched. Germline CDR1 is SSHAT and CDR2 is FNYEAQ (reference sequence). This clone was picked up one time. The study counted Cohort 3 donors as recovered given two negative PCRs, clearance, or symptom resolution.

The sequencing input was PBMCs or T cells enriched from blood (not recorded which). The rearrangement uses TRBV7-7 and TRBJ2-3, with TRBD1 matching 9 bases. The receptor was derived from a woman aged 55 to 70 who had recovered from COVID-19. CDR3 nucleotide sequence: TGTGCCAGCAGCTTGGGGGGACAGGGAACAGATACGCAGTATTTT. Amino acids: CASSLGGQGTDTQYF.